The clone carrying this TCR beta chain came up many times. No antigen is known for it. These data are taken from a study of T cell repertoires in cytomegalovirus infection. Background on the study: Both CMV infection and a matching HLA type were indicated by public TCR beta signatures. Findings and caveats of the study: HLA-C-restricted, CMV-specific TCR beta clonotypes were dominant ex vivo.

MiXCR was run by TCRdb on the reads, yielding one entry per CDR3 protein. The table has some 800,000 distinct CDR3 sequences, about 27% seen once. Trimming removed 4 bases from V and 0 bases from J; junction bases left unmatched: 9. The germline gives CDR1 SGHTA, CDR2 FQGTGA. This CDR3 is 17 amino acids long. This chain connects TRBV7-3 to TRBJ2-3, with 8 nucleotides matching TRBD1. The sequencing here drew on cultured CD8+ T cells from PBMCs, taken from culture after CMV antigen stimulation. This TCR derives from a human donor in good health (CMV status not recorded). Some clones in this sample may be carry-over from other donors' samples. As DNA, the CDR3 is TGTGCCAGCAGCTCCCCCGGCAGGGGGCCTAGCACAGATACGCAGTATTTT. Amino acid sequence: CASSSPGRGPSTDTQYF.